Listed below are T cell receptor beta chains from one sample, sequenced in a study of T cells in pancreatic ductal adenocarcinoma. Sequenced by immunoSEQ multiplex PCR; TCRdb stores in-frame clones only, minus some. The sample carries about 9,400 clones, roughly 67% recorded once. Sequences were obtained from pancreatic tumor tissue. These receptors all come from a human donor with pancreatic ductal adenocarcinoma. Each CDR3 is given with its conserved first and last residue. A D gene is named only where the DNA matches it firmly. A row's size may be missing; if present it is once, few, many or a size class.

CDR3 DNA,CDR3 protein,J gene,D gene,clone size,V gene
TGTGCCAGCAGCTATCTCCCAAACTCCTACAATGAGCAGTTCTTC,CASSYLPNSYNEQFF,TRBJ2-1,NA,NA,TRBV5-4
TGTGCCAGCAGCACAGGGTTAGGAGAGACCCAGTACTTC,CASSTGLGETQYF,TRBJ2-5,NA,NA,TRBV7-9
TGTGCCATCAGTGAGTTCAAGGGGGGGGTATGGGAGCAGTACTTC,CAISEFKGGVWEQYF,TRBJ2-7,NA,few,TRBV10-3
TGCGCCAGCAAAGGTACCGGGACAGGGCCTGAAAAACTGTTTTTT,CASKGTGTGPEKLFF,TRBJ1-4,TRBD1,few,TRBV5-1
TGCGCCAGCAGTGAGTCCCTCCAAGGGCACTACGAGCAGTACTTC,CASSESLQGHYEQYF,TRBJ2-7,NA,few,TRBV10-1
TGCGCCAGCAGCTTGGACAGATACACCGGGGAGCTGTTTTTT,CASSLDRYTGELFF,TRBJ2-2,NA,few,TRBV5-1
TGTGCCAGCAGCTTCGGGATTTATGGCTACACCTTC,CASSFGIYGYTF,TRBJ1-2,NA,once,TRBV7-9
TGTGCCAGCAGCCCGACAGGGGCGAGGGGCACTGAAGCTTTCTTT,CASSPTGARGTEAFF,TRBJ1-1,TRBD1,NA,TRBV7-2
TGTGCCAGTAGTCCAAACGCCGGGACAGGGATTCCCCTCCACTTT,CASSPNAGTGIPLHF,TRBJ1-6,TRBD1,few,TRBV19
TGTGCCTCCGGAACCGGGGGGGGGAGTTCCACTCAGCCCCAGCATTTT,CASGTGGGSSTQPQHF,TRBJ1-5,NA,NA,TRBV30
TGTGCCATCAGTGAGGCCACTAGCGGGGGGGTCTACGAGCAGTACTTC,CAISEATSGGVYEQYF,TRBJ2-7,TRBD2,NA,TRBV10-3
TGTGCCAGCAGTGAAGCCGGTAGGATCTATGGCTACACCTTC,CASSEAGRIYGYTF,TRBJ1-2,NA,few,TRBV6-1
TGCGCCAGCAGCCAACGGGACCTTATCACAGATACGCAGTATTTT,CASSQRDLITDTQYF,TRBJ2-3,NA,once,TRBV5-1
TGTGCCAGCAGTGAAGGAGGACTCAGAACCTACGAGCAGTACTTC,CASSEGGLRTYEQYF,TRBJ2-7,NA,NA,TRBV6-1